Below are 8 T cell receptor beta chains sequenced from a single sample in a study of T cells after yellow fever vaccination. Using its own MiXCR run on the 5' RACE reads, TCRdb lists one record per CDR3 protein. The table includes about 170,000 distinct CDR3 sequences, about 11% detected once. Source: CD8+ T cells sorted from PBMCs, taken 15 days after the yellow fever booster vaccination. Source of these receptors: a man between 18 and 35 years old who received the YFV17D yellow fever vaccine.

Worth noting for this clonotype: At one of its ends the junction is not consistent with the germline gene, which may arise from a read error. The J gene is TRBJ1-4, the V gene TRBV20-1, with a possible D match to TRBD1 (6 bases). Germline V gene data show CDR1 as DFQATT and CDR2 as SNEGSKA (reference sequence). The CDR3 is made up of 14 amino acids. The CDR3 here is CSAWTGTTNEKLFF. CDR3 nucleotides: TGCAGTGCTTGGACCGGGACAACAAATGAAAAACTGTTTTTT.

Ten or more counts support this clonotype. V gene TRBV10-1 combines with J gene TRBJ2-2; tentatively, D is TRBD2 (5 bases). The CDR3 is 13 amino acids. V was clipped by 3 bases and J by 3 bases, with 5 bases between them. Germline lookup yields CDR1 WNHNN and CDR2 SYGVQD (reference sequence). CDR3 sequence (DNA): TGCGCCAGCAGTGACGGGGACACCGGGGAGCTGTTTTTT. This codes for CASSDGDTGELFF.

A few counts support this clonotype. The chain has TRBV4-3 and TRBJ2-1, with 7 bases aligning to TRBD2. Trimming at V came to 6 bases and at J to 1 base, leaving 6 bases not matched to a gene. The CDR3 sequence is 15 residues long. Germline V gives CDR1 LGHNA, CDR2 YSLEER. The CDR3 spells CASSYGGSSYNEQFF. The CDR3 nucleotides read TGCGCCAGCAGTTACGGGGGGTCTTCCTACAATGAGCAGTTCTTC.

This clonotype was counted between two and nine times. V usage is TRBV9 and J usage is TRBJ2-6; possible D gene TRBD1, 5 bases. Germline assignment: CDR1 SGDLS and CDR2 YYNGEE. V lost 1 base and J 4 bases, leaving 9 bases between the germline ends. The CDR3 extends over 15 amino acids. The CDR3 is CASSVRGHGANVLTF. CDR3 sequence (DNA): TGTGCCAGCAGCGTAAGGGGTCACGGGGCCAACGTCCTGACTTTC.

The CDR3 nucleotides read TGTGCCAGCAGCAAAAAAAAGGGGGCCTGGGGCTACACCTTC. Encoded protein: CASSKKKGAWGYTF. The chain recombines TRBV21-1 with TRBJ1-2; the table calls TRBD1, which could not be checked here. TRBV21-1 is noted as a pseudogene. This CDR3 spans 14 amino acids.

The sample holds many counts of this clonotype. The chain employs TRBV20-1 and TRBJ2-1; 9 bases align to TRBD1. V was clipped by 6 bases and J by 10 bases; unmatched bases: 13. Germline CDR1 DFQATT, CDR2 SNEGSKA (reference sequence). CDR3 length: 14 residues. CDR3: CSANSGTGQLEQFF. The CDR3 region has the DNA TGCAGTGCAAATTCCGGGACAGGGCAGCTGGAGCAGTTCTTC.

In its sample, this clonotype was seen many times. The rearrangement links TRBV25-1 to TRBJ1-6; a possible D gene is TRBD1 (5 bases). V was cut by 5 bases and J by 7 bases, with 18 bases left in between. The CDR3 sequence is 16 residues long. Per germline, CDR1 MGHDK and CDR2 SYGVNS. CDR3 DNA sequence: TGTGCCAGCAGTTGGCGGAACCTAAAGGGGAATTCACCCCTCCACTTT. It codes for CASSWRNLKGNSPLHF.

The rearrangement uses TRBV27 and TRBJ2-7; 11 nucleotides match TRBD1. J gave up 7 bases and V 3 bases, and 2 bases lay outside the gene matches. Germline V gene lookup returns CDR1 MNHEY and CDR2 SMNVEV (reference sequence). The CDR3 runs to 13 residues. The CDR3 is CASSFGTGGEQYV. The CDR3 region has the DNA TGTGCCAGCAGTTTTGGGACAGGGGGAGAGCAGTACGTC.